This T cell receptor beta chain originates from a study of graft-versus-host responses after intestinal transplantation. Study details: Recipients were given multivisceral, liver-intestinal, or isolated intestinal transplants. Recipients across the board were started on anti-thymocyte globulin induction, then kept on tacrolimus and steroids for about 3 years. Study results and limitations: Early after transplant, HvG declines were associated with peak levels of circulating GvH clones. Detection of GvH clones occurred in recipient marrow, and some had their first appearance in ileum or blood.

Between the trimmed V and J ends, which lost 1 base and 1 base, there was a span of 11 bases. In germline, CDR1 is MNHNY, CDR2 SVGAGI (reference sequence). The CDR3 is made up of 16 amino acids. The table came from immunoSEQ multiplex PCR; TCRdb's copy has only in-frame clones and leaves some out. The sample includes 11,000 or so clones, over 60% of them seen just once. Turning to this clone: Its target is not known.

The V call is TRBV6-6, the J call TRBJ1-5, with D possibly matching TRBD1 (6 bases). The TCR originated in a human patient who received an intestinal transplant, so some T cells may come from the graft donor. The sequenced sample was PBMCs, obtained 494 days after intestinal transplant. CDR3: CASSYLGQLSNQPQHF. In DNA form, the CDR3 reads TGTGCCAGCAGTTACTTAGGACAGCTGAGCAATCAGCCCCAGCATTTT.